These 11 T cell receptor beta chains share one sample of origin, sequenced in a study of blood T cell repertoires in COVID-19. Profiling relied on immunoSEQ multiplex PCR, and the TCRdb table lists in-frame clones only, not all of them. The sample lists some 110,000 clones; approximately 80% were seen once. The sequencing sample was made of peripheral blood. These receptors all stem from a man in his 70s with acute or convalescent COVID-19.

The J gene is TRBJ2-7, the V gene TRBV6-5, with TRBD1 matching 8 bases. This CDR3 has 15 residues. Germline V gene data show CDR1 as MNHEY and CDR2 as SVGAGI. The J segment lost 4 bases and the V segment lost 4 bases, leaving 9 bases of the junction unmatched. The CDR3 reads CASSFQGARGYEQYF. The CDR3 DNA sequence: TGTGCCAGCAGTTTTCAGGGGGCGCGGGGTTACGAGCAGTACTTC.

The chain employs TRBV5-6 and TRBJ1-2; D not resolved. This CDR3 region has 12 residues. The germline V gene has CDR1 SGHDT and CDR2 YYEEEE. Trimming cost V 0 bases and J 7 bases, with 7 bases left between them. DNA for the CDR3: TGTGCCAGCAGCTTGGGACTGGGTGGCTACACCTTC. Its protein is CASSLGLGGYTF.

This clone is a singleton in its sample. DNA of the CDR3: TGTGCCAGCAGCTCTCCGAGACAGGCTTACGAGCAGTACTTC. Translation: CASSSPRQAYEQYF. The V gene is TRBV13, the J gene TRBJ2-7; D possibly corresponds to TRBD1 (6 bases). Germline CDR1 is PRHDT and CDR2 is FYEKMQ (reference sequence). CDR3 length: 14 amino acids. With 4 bases removed from V and 4 bases from J, the gap between germline ends came to 14 bases.

This sequence joins TRBV3-1 (or the pseudogene TRBV3-2) and TRBJ2-7; 7 positions match TRBD2. Germline CDR1 LGHDT, CDR2 YNNKEL (reference sequence). This CDR3 has 13 residues. The V and J ends lost 2 bases and 5 bases, in that order; junction bases with no gene match: 3. CDR3 region: CASSQLAVNEQYF. Here the CDR3 DNA reads TGTGCCAGCAGCCAACTAGCGGTGAACGAGCAGTACTTC.

This clone has just one count. The V call is TRBV6-5, the J call TRBJ1-1, with TRBD1 matching 7 bases. Germline CDR1 reads MNHEY; CDR2 reads SVGAGI. The V segment lost 0 bases and the J segment 3 bases; nucleotides outside the gene matches: 4. The CDR3 is 15 residues long. CDR3 in DNA: TGTGCCAGCAGTTACTCGACAGGGATAGACACTGAAGCTTTCTTT. Protein product: CASSYSTGIDTEAFF.

This chain uses TRBV28 with TRBJ2-3, with TRBD2 matching 7 bases. Germline V CDR1 and CDR2: MDHEN, SYDVKM. Trimming at V came to 6 bases and at J to 5 bases, leaving 11 bases not matched to a gene. This CDR3 has 15 amino acids. CDR3 residues: CASSPARGGEDTQYF. The CDR3 DNA reads as TGTGCCAGCAGCCCGGCGCGGGGAGGGGAAGATACGCAGTATTTT. Combining the CDR3 with reference TRBV28 and TRBJ2-3 gives the whole variable domain DVKVTQSSRYLVKRTGEKVFLECVQDMDHENMFWYRQDPGLGLRLIYFSYDVKMKEKGDIPEGYSVSREKKERFSLILESASTNQTSMYLCASSPARGGEDTQYFGPGTRLTVL.

The genes are TRBV27 and TRBJ1-2, with D unresolved. Looked up from germline, CDR1 is MNHEY and CDR2 is SMNVEV (reference sequence). The CDR3 runs to 14 residues. V lost 3 bases to trimming and J lost 7 bases, with 15 bases between them. CDR3 sequence reads: CASSFQDGGGGYTF. The CDR3 DNA follows: TGTGCCAGCAGTTTCCAGGACGGAGGTGGTGGCTACACCTTC.

Written as DNA, the CDR3 is TGTGCCAGCAGTTTGTCGTTCACAGATACGCAGTATTTT. It translates to CASSLSFTDTQYF. The V gene is TRBV28, the J gene TRBJ2-3; no firm D call. Trimming cost V 3 bases and J 2 bases, with 6 bases left between them. CDR1 and CDR2 from the germline V gene are MDHEN and SYDVKM. The CDR3 consists of 13 residues.

This chain joins TRBV11-1 and TRBJ2-2, with D uncertain. V was trimmed by 6 bases and J by 4 bases, leaving 12 bases between them. CDR1 is SGHAT and CDR2 is FQDESV in the germline V gene (reference sequence). The CDR3 totals 14 residues. DNA of the CDR3: TGTGCCAGCAGTAGCAGATCGGTCACCGGGGAGCTGTTTTTT. It codes for CASSSRSVTGELFF.

CDR3 in DNA: TGTGCCAGCAGCGTATCGGTTGCGGGTGACACCGGGGAGCTGTTTTTT. Amino acid sequence: CASSVSVAGDTGELFF. V is TRBV9 and J is TRBJ2-2; tentative D call: TRBD2 (5 bases). The V end was cut by 1 base, the J end by 3 bases, with 13 bases between. This CDR3 contains 16 residues. Germline V gene lookup returns CDR1 SGDLS and CDR2 YYNGEE.

The chain recombines TRBV28 with TRBJ1-4; D may be TRBD1 (6 bases). V was clipped by 6 bases and J by 0 bases, with 14 bases between them. Germline V lookup: CDR1 MDHEN, CDR2 SYDVKM. The CDR3 length is 16 residues. CDR3 region: CASRLPGTTTNEKLFF. The CDR3 DNA reads TGTGCCAGCAGGCTCCCCGGGACAACAACTAATGAAAAACTGTTTTTT.